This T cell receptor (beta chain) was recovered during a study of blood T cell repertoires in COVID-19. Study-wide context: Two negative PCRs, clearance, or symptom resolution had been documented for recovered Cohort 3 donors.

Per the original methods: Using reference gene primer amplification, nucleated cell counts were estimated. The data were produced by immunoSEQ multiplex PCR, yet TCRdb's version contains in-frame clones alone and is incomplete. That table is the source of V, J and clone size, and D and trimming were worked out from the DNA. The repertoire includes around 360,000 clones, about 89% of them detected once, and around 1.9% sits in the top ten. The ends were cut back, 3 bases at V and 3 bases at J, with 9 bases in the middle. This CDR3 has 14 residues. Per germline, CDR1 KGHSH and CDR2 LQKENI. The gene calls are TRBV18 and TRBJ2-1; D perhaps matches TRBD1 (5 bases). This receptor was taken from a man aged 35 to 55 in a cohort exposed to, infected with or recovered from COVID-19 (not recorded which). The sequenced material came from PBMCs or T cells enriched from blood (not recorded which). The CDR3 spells CASSPDKHYNEQFF. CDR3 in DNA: TGTGCCAGCTCACCGGACAAGCACTACAATGAGCAGTTCTTC.